The sequence of this T cell receptor beta chain was determined in a study of blood T cell repertoires in COVID-19. Deletions cut 2 bases from V and 6 bases from J, with 5 bases between. The CDR3 is made up of 12 amino acids. Libraries were prepared by immunoSEQ multiplex PCR; TCRdb keeps only in-frame clonotypes and omits some of them. The table records 140,000 to 150,000 clones, over 70% of them present only once. This clone came up a few times. The chain employs TRBV12-3 or TRBV12-4 and TRBJ2-1; D might be TRBD2 (5 bases). Sequencing was performed on peripheral blood. The TCR sequence derives from a woman in her sixties with acute or convalescent COVID-19. The CDR3 region is CASSLLANEQFF. The DNA of the CDR3 is TGTGCCAGCAGTTTACTAGCCAATGAGCAGTTCTTC.